One sample yielded the 30 T cell receptor beta chains listed below, sequenced in a study of cytomegalovirus exposure and HLA in healthy donors. The PCR was carried out with 60 Vbeta primers and 13 Jbeta primers. The table came from immunoSEQ multiplex PCR; TCRdb's copy has only in-frame clones and leaves some out. Here the sample spans approximately 150,000 clones, over 80% being singletons. Sequencing input: PBMCs. These TCRs come from a man aged 50 to 59 in good health and CMV-seropositive.

V usage is TRBV7-8 and J usage is TRBJ2-2; D possibly corresponds to TRBD1 (6 bases). The CDR3 covers 17 residues. Germline CDR1 reads SGHVS; CDR2 reads FQNEAQ. V was trimmed by 5 bases and J by 1 base, leaving 17 bases between them. The CDR3 DNA reads TGTGCCAGCAGCACTGACCCGGGACACAGGAACACCGGGGAGCTGTTTTTT. Protein product: CASSTDPGHRNTGELFF.

V is TRBV28 and J is TRBJ2-3; 14 bases line up with TRBD2. The CDR3 consists of 16 residues. V was clipped by 5 bases and J by 2 bases; unmatched bases: 3. The germline V gene has CDR1 MDHEN and CDR2 SYDVKM. CDR3 DNA sequence: TGTGCCAGCAGTGGACTAGCGGGGGGAATCACAGATACGCAGTATTTT. It codes for CASSGLAGGITDTQYF.

The V gene is TRBV7-8, the J gene TRBJ1-1; 7 positions match TRBD1. The V gene's germline CDR1 is SGHVS and CDR2 FQNEAQ. V shed 6 bases, J shed 0 bases, and the junction held 4 bases outside the gene matches. The CDR3 spans 14 residues. CDR3 nucleotide sequence: TGTGCCAGCAGTAAAACAGGGGTGAACACTGAAGCTTTCTTT. It codes for CASSKTGVNTEAFF.

V gene TRBV9 combines with J gene TRBJ2-7; 14 bases are a match to TRBD2. V dropped 3 bases and J dropped 6; count of bases not matched to a gene: 8. Germline V CDR1 and CDR2: SGDLS, YYNGEE. This CDR3 comprises 16 residues. CDR3 sequence (DNA): TGTGCCAGCAGCGCCCGCCCGGGACTAGCGGGAGTCGAGCAGTACTTC. It is translated as CASSARPGLAGVEQYF.

V is TRBV2 and J is TRBJ2-7, with D possibly matching TRBD1 (5 bases). This CDR3 is 12 amino acids long. Germline CDR1 reads SNHLY; CDR2 reads FYNNEI. V lost 8 bases and J lost 0, with 8 bases in between. This CDR3 reads CASRRASYEQYF. The CDR3 DNA is TGTGCCAGCCGCAGGGCCTCCTACGAGCAGTACTTC.

This chain connects TRBV5-6 to TRBJ2-7, with D tentatively TRBD1 (6 bases). The V gene's germline CDR1 is SGHDT and CDR2 YYEEEE. V lost 5 bases and J lost 6, with 15 bases in between. The CDR3 has 13 amino acids. CDR3 sequence reads: CASSQIQGGEQYF. The CDR3 DNA follows: TGTGCCAGCAGTCAAATACAGGGTGGCGAGCAGTACTTC.

The chain joins TRBV6-1 to TRBJ1-6; 7 nucleotides align to TRBD1. J gave up 6 bases and V 0 bases, and 2 bases lay outside the gene matches. The CDR3 has 15 residues. From germline, CDR1 is MNHNS and CDR2 SASEGT. In DNA, the CDR3 is TGTGCCAGCAGTGAAGCACAGGGGTTTAATTCACCCCTCCACTTT. This gives the protein CASSEAQGFNSPLHF.

The V gene is TRBV7-2, the J gene TRBJ2-1; possibly TRBD2 for D (6 bases). The CDR3 consists of 18 residues. The germline V gene encodes CDR1 SGHTA and CDR2 FQGNSA. Trimming left V 3 bases short and J 9 bases short, with 27 bases between. CDR3 sequence: CASSFGPHPLLAHGEQFF. The DNA of the CDR3 is TGTGCCAGCAGCTTTGGACCCCACCCCCTACTAGCCCACGGTGAGCAGTTCTTC.

The genes are TRBV4-1 and TRBJ1-1, with D uncertain. The CDR3 totals 15 residues. Germline V gene sequence: CDR1 MGHRA, CDR2 YSYEKL. The V gene lost 3 bases and the J gene lost 2 bases, with 13 bases spanning the gap. The CDR3: CASSHQRNTNTEAFF. CDR3 sequence (DNA): TGCGCCAGCAGCCACCAGCGGAACACAAACACTGAAGCTTTCTTT.

CDR3 nucleotide sequence: TGCGCCAGCAGCTACCAGCGGGAGGGCCCCTACGAGCAGTACTTC. Its protein product is CASSYQREGPYEQYF. The chain couples TRBV5-1 to TRBJ2-7; 10 bases line up with TRBD2. This CDR3 has 15 amino acids. The trim removed 3 bases at V and 2 bases at J, leaving 5 bases unmatched. From germline, CDR1 is SGHRS and CDR2 YFSETQ.

The CDR3 reads CASWSSRNYEQYF. The CDR3 nucleotides read TGTGCCAGCTGGTCTAGCCGTAACTACGAGCAGTACTTC. The rearrangement joins TRBV28 to TRBJ2-7; possibly TRBD2 for D (5 bases). Deletions cut 8 bases from V and 3 bases from J, with 14 bases between. The length of the CDR3 is 13 residues. Germline CDR1 is MDHEN and CDR2 is SYDVKM.

This clone was found once. The chain joins TRBV2 to TRBJ2-2, with D maybe TRBD2 (6 bases). V was cut by 4 bases and J by 5 bases, with 11 bases left in between. This CDR3 is built from 14 residues. Germline V gene sequence: CDR1 SNHLY, CDR2 FYNNEI. The CDR3, as DNA: TGTGCCAGCAGTGCCGGGGGATTTACCGGGGAGCTGTTTTTT. Translation gives CASSAGGFTGELFF. The full variable domain, rest sourced from reference TRBV2 and TRBJ2-2, is EPEVTQTPSHQVTQMGQEVILRCVPISNHLYFYWYRQILGQKVEFLVSFYNNEISEKSEIFDDQFSVERPDGSNFTLKIRSTKLEDSAMYFCASSAGGFTGELFFGEGSRLTVL.

V is TRBV4-1 and J is TRBJ1-2, with D perhaps TRBD1 (5 bases). V was clipped by 8 bases and J by 3 bases, with 16 bases between them. CDR1 is MGHRA and CDR2 is YSYEKL in the germline V gene. The length of the CDR3 is 14 residues. The CDR3 here is CASSPQGLDYGYTF. CDR3 nucleotides: TGCGCCAGCTCCCCCCAGGGTCTGGACTATGGCTACACCTTC.

This clone came up a few times. The chain carries TRBV28 and TRBJ1-6, with D uncertain. V was trimmed by 6 bases and J by 6 bases, leaving 6 bases between them. In germline, CDR1 is MDHEN, CDR2 SYDVKM. This CDR3 is 12 amino acids long. This CDR3 reads CASRPLNSPLHF. CDR3 DNA: TGTGCCAGCAGACCACTTAATTCACCCCTCCACTTT.

The CDR3 protein is CSVTGQGRETQYF. CDR3 nucleotides: TGCAGCGTTACCGGACAGGGCAGAGAGACCCAGTACTTC. V is TRBV29-1 and J is TRBJ2-5; the match to TRBD1 covers 8 bases. This CDR3 is 13 amino acids long. Germline V lookup: CDR1 SQVTM, CDR2 ANQGSEA. The ends lost 5 bases at V and 4 bases at J; junction bases unmatched: 6.

The CDR3 DNA reads as TGTGCCAGCAGCCTAAGTCGCGCGGGAGTCGGAGAGACCCAGTACTTC. This codes for CASSLSRAGVGETQYF. This rearrangement joins TRBV7-9 to TRBJ2-5; 7 nucleotides line up with TRBD2. The junction had 13 bases not matched to a gene; V was cut back by 5 bases and J by 4 bases. Germline loops: CDR1 SEHNR, CDR2 FQNEAQ (reference sequence). The CDR3 sequence is 16 residues long.

This chain uses TRBV7-2 with TRBJ2-3, with 10 bases lining up with TRBD1. The V and J ends lost 3 bases and 3 bases, in that order; junction bases with no gene match: 3. Germline V CDR1 and CDR2: SGHTA, FQGNSA. This CDR3 spans 15 amino acids. This chain's CDR3 is CASSLRDRGTDTQYF. The CDR3 DNA reads TGTGCCAGCAGCTTGCGGGACAGGGGAACAGATACGCAGTATTTT. The entire variable domain, with the rest obtained from reference TRBV7-2 and TRBJ2-3, is as follows: GAGVSQSPSNKVTEKGKDVELRCDPISGHTALYWYRQSLGQGLEFLIYFQGNSAPDKSGLPSDRFSAERTGGSVSTLTIQRTQQEDSAVYLCASSLRDRGTDTQYFGPGTRLTVL.

V and J are TRBV7-2 and TRBJ2-2; 10 nucleotides match TRBD1. The CDR3 length is 16 residues. The J segment lost 2 bases and the V segment lost 5 bases, leaving 5 bases of the junction unmatched. Per the germline V gene, CDR1 is SGHTA and CDR2 is FQGNSA. The CDR3 reads CASSPGTGVNTGELFF. The CDR3 DNA follows: TGTGCCAGCAGCCCCGGGACAGGGGTTAACACCGGGGAGCTGTTTTTT. The full variable domain, rest sourced from reference TRBV7-2 and TRBJ2-2, is GAGVSQSPSNKVTEKGKDVELRCDPISGHTALYWYRQSLGQGLEFLIYFQGNSAPDKSGLPSDRFSAERTGGSVSTLTIQRTQQEDSAVYLCASSPGTGVNTGELFFGEGSRLTVL.

Here the CDR3 reads CASSLDAGGGTDTQYF. The CDR3 DNA follows: TGCGCCAGCAGCTTGGATGCGGGAGGCGGCACAGATACGCAGTATTTT. The genes are TRBV5-1 and TRBJ2-3; 8 nucleotides match TRBD2. Germline V gene lookup returns CDR1 SGHRS and CDR2 YFSETQ. This CDR3 is 16 amino acids long. V was pared by 0 bases and J by 1 base, with 4 bases of the junction left unmatched.

This chain joins TRBV5-1 and TRBJ2-2; maybe TRBD1 (5 bases). The length of the CDR3 is 16 residues. The germline gives CDR1 SGHRS, CDR2 YFSETQ. Deletions cut 2 bases from V and 7 bases from J, with 18 bases between. The CDR3 sequence: CASSFDGAFIGGELFF. The CDR3 DNA reads TGCGCCAGCAGCTTCGATGGGGCGTTCATTGGCGGGGAGCTGTTTTTT.

This clone has only one observation. The rearrangement uses TRBV14 and TRBJ2-7; no reliable D call. Per germline, CDR1 SGHDN and CDR2 FVKESK. This CDR3 contains 16 residues. Trimming cost V 4 bases and J 1 base, with 17 bases left between them. Written as DNA, the CDR3 is TGTGCCAGCAGCCCCCGGTTAGCCGCTCGATCCTACGAGCAGTACTTC. Translation gives CASSPRLAARSYEQYF.

The table lists this clone with a count of one. Other DNA sequences of this sample code for an identical CDR3. The chain uses TRBV5-1 and TRBJ2-7; D is possibly TRBD2 (5 bases). V lost 1 base and J lost 0, with 5 bases in between. The CDR3 is made up of 13 amino acids. The germline V gene encodes CDR1 SGHRS and CDR2 YFSETQ. The CDR3 reads CASSLTSSYEQYF. DNA for the CDR3: TGCGCCAGCAGCTTGACTAGCTCCTACGAGCAGTACTTC. Full variable domain (remainder filled in from reference TRBV5-1 and TRBJ2-7): KAGVTQTPRYLIKTRGQQVTLSCSPISGHRSVSWYQQTPGQGLQFLFEYFSETQRNKGNFPGRFSGRQFSNSRSEMNVSTLELGDSALYLCASSLTSSYEQYFGPGTRLTVT.

The V gene is TRBV2, the J gene TRBJ1-4; 9 bases map to TRBD1. With V trimmed by 6 bases and J by 2 bases, 4 bases remained unmatched. This CDR3 is 15 amino acids long. Germline assignment: CDR1 SNHLY and CDR2 FYNNEI. CDR3 DNA sequence: TGTGCCAGCAGGATACAGGGGGCGACTAATGAAAAACTGTTTTTT. Amino acids: CASRIQGATNEKLFF.

The genes are TRBV2 and TRBJ2-7; 9 nucleotides line up with TRBD2. Germline loops: CDR1 SNHLY, CDR2 FYNNEI. V dropped 7 bases and J dropped 3; count of bases not matched to a gene: 13. This CDR3 is built from 16 residues. CDR3 residues: CASNKDSGSLVYEQYF. The CDR3 region has the DNA TGTGCCAGCAACAAAGATAGCGGGAGCCTGGTCTACGAGCAGTACTTC. Variable domain in full (rest from reference TRBV2 and TRBJ2-7): EPEVTQTPSHQVTQMGQEVILRCVPISNHLYFYWYRQILGQKVEFLVSFYNNEISEKSEIFDDQFSVERPDGSNFTLKIRSTKLEDSAMYFCASNKDSGSLVYEQYFGPGTRLTVT.

The rearrangement joins TRBV28 to TRBJ1-4; a possible D gene is TRBD1 (6 bases). The V gene's germline CDR1 is MDHEN and CDR2 SYDVKM. The CDR3 covers 15 residues. Trimming took off 6 bases at V and 3 bases at J, with 14 bases between the two ends. The CDR3 DNA follows: TGTGCCAGCAGCAATCAAGGGGGAGCTAATGAAAAACTGTTTTTT. Protein sequence: CASSNQGGANEKLFF.

The rearrangement joins TRBV11-2 to TRBJ2-3; maybe TRBD2 (5 bases). CDR1 is SGHAT, CDR2 FQNNGV, per germline. Between the trimmed V and J ends, which lost 4 bases and 1 base, there was a span of 12 bases. This CDR3 is built from 15 residues. CDR3 in DNA: TGTGCCAGCAGCTCCAGCGGAACTGGCACAGATACGCAGTATTTT. Amino acid sequence: CASSSSGTGTDTQYF.

The chain has TRBV27 and TRBJ2-7; 8 nucleotides line up with TRBD2. Trimming cost V 5 bases and J 2 bases; bases outside gene matches: 8. The CDR3 loop spans 15 amino acids. CDR1 and CDR2 (germline): MNHEY, SMNVEV (reference sequence). The CDR3 DNA reads TGTGCCAGCAGTGTAAGCGGGGGCCCAACCTACGAGCAGTACTTC. Its protein product is CASSVSGGPTYEQYF.

This chain connects TRBV4-2 to TRBJ2-5, with no clear D. The last part of the DNA fits TRBJ2-7 better; the J call may be wrong. The CDR3 spans 15 residues. CDR1 LGHNA and CDR2 YNFKEQ come from the germline V gene. The CDR3 region has the DNA TGTGCCAGCAGCCAAGGGAATTCAGGCGCCTACGAGCAGTACTTC. It translates to CASSQGNSGAYEQYF.

The chain combines TRBV10-3 with TRBJ2-7; the match to TRBD2 covers 8 bases. The CDR3 loop spans 12 amino acids. Germline CDR1 reads ENHRY; CDR2 reads SYGVKD. V gave up 4 bases and J gave up 7 bases; unmatched junction bases: 3. The CDR3 loop reads CAISAPGGEQYF. As DNA, the CDR3 is TGTGCCATCAGTGCCCCGGGGGGGGAGCAGTACTTC.

CDR3 nucleotides: TGTGCCAGCAGCCCCAGTTCCGAGCAGTACTTC. This codes for CASSPSSEQYF. This chain connects TRBV7-9 to TRBJ2-7; D unresolved. Germline V lookup: CDR1 SEHNR, CDR2 FQNEAQ (reference sequence). Trimming pared 5 bases from V and 6 bases from J, leaving 8 bases between. The CDR3 covers 11 residues.